Listed here is a single T cell receptor (beta chain). The antigen remains undetermined. This sample is part of a study of OX40 agonist ivuxolimab in advanced cancers. Overall study context: Mean age around 60 years, range about 20 to 79; approximately 83% male.

Germline V gene sequence: CDR1 SGHDT, CDR2 YYEEEE. The CDR3 is made up of 19 amino acids. V shed 4 bases and J 3 bases; nucleotides not matched to a gene: 9. Findings of the study overall: The 0.1-3.0 mg/kg partial responders had among the lowest clonal expansion.

This table comes from immunoSEQ multiplex PCR, and its TCRdb copy is limited to in-frame clones, with some not included. Here the sample spans 100,000 or so clones, about 90% being singletons. Patients were ruled out by autoimmune disease history or systemic immunosuppression. Blood got drawn at baseline, again on cycle 4 day 1, and then on cycle 7 day 1. The chain has TRBV5-6 and TRBJ2-2; TRBD2 matches 16 bases. This receptor was obtained from an adult with an advanced solid tumor such as melanoma, head and neck, liver or kidney cancer. The sample here was CD4+ or CD8+ T cells sorted from blood, taken in a trial of the OX40 agonist ivuxolimab. The CDR3 reads CASSGGTSGRAVDTGELFF. The CDR3, as DNA: TGTGCCAGCAGCGGTGGGACTAGCGGGAGGGCCGTCGACACCGGGGAGCTGTTTTTT.